This T cell receptor beta chain originates from a study of early T cells in non-severe SARS-CoV-2 infection. Individual cDNA molecules carried attached unique molecular identifiers. Using its own MiXCR run on the 5' RACE reads, TCRdb lists one record per CDR3 protein. The repertoire includes 45,000 to 60,000 distinct CDR3 sequences, 7% to 8% of them detected once, and 3% to 4% sits in the top ten. Comment on this clonotype: Its antigen is unidentified.

Study-wide results and limits: There was a bias toward anti-spike CD8 responses in VDJdb matching, which missed private and CD4 specificities.

Trimming shortened V by 2 bases and J by 0 bases, and 5 bases separated the two germline ends. Germline loops: CDR1 LGHDT, CDR2 YNNKEL (reference sequence). The CDR3 runs to 13 residues. The rearrangement joins TRBV3-1 to TRBJ2-7; D is unclear. This receptor was obtained from an adult who was a healthcare worker with PCR-confirmed SARS-CoV-2 infection or an uninfected control (not recorded which). The specimen was whole blood. The CDR3 bases are TGTGCCAGCAGCCAACAGAGCTCCTACGAGCAGTACTTC. Translation: CASSQQSSYEQYF.